The T cell receptor (beta chain) described here comes from a study of T cells in Graves' hyperthyroidism and ophthalmopathy. TCR beta CDR3 region amplification was performed from RNA transcripts. The HTBI primer set drove a first-round RT-PCR of the TCR CDR3. From the multiplex PCR reads, TCRdb called clonotypes with MiXCR, one entry per CDR3 protein. The profile shows about 400,000 distinct CDR3 sequences, about 14% of them singletons. Germline lookup yields CDR1 MDHEN and CDR2 SYDVKM. There are 17 residues in the CDR3. The V gene lost 1 base and the J gene lost 2 bases, with 17 bases spanning the gap. This clonotype was recorded many times.

The TCR was taken from a woman aged 30 to 39 with Graves' ophthalmopathy. This rearrangement joins TRBV28 to TRBJ2-5, with TRBD2 as a possible D gene (5 bases). Sequencing input: blood. The CDR3 sequence: CASSLYGVWVRQETQYF. The CDR3 DNA is TGTGCCAGCAGTTTATACGGGGTGTGGGTCAGGCAAGAGACCCAGTACTTC.